Below are 25 T cell receptor beta chains sequenced from a single sample in a study of blood T cell repertoires in COVID-19. Clones were sequenced by immunoSEQ multiplex PCR, and TCRdb holds only the in-frame ones, with some missing. Here the sample spans roughly 260,000 clones, 88% being singletons. The sample was peripheral blood. These receptors were collected from a woman aged 25 to 39 with COVID-19, enrolled during active disease.

The chain is built from TRBV23-1 and TRBJ2-2, with a tentative D call TRBD1 (6 bases). TRBV23-1 qualifies as an ORF whose function is uncertain. This CDR3 spans 18 amino acids. V was cut by 4 bases and J by 0 bases, with 18 bases left in between. CDR3 sequence reads: CASSRTEKEKTNTGELFF. The DNA for the CDR3 is TGCGCCAGCAGTCGGACAGAAAAAGAGAAAACGAACACCGGGGAGCTGTTTTTT.

CDR3: CASSFDGKSFIDEQFF. The CDR3 region has the DNA TGTGCCAGCAGTTTCGACGGGAAATCCTTCATCGATGAGCAGTTCTTC. V and J are TRBV6-5 and TRBJ2-1, with a tentative D call TRBD2 (5 bases). Trimming stripped 4 bases from V and 8 bases from J, with 21 bases between. The CDR3 covers 16 residues. Germline CDR1 and CDR2: MNHEY and SVGAGI.

The rearrangement uses TRBV7-2 and TRBJ1-1, with D unresolved. Germline V gene sequence: CDR1 SGHTA, CDR2 FQGNSA. V was clipped by 2 bases and J by 6 bases, with 10 bases between them. The CDR3 is made up of 13 amino acids. The CDR3: CASSLWRPSEAFF. CDR3 sequence (DNA): TGTGCCAGCAGCTTATGGAGGCCCTCTGAAGCTTTCTTT.

The chain joins TRBV18 to TRBJ1-4; tentatively, D is TRBD1 (5 bases). This CDR3 contains 13 residues. Germline V gene data show CDR1 as KGHSH and CDR2 as LQKENI. V lost 6 bases and J lost 8, with 13 bases in between. This chain's CDR3 is CASSPRGDEKLFF. CDR3 in DNA: TGTGCCAGCTCCCCGCGGGGGGACGAAAAACTGTTTTTT.

The chain couples TRBV19 to TRBJ2-7; 9 positions agree with TRBD1. CDR1 is LNHDA and CDR2 is SQIVND in the germline V gene (reference sequence). This CDR3 comprises 19 residues. The V and J ends lost 6 bases and 5 bases, in that order; junction bases with no gene match: 23. CDR3 amino acids: CASSPRPGQGGIGRNEQYF. For the CDR3, the DNA is TGTGCCAGTAGCCCTCGACCGGGACAGGGTGGGATAGGGAGGAACGAGCAGTACTTC.

The rearrangement links TRBV30 to TRBJ2-1; D gene unclear. Germline V gene data show CDR1 as GTSNPN and CDR2 as SVGIG (reference sequence). V lost 3 bases to trimming and J lost 7 bases, with 7 bases between them. The CDR3 extends over 11 amino acids. The CDR3 is CAWSPGNEQFF. The CDR3 region has the DNA TGTGCCTGGAGCCCCGGGAATGAGCAGTTCTTC.

The chain combines TRBV28 with TRBJ2-5; TRBD1 matches at 7 bases. Unmatched junction bases numbered 12, after V lost 6 bases and J lost 5 bases. CDR1 is MDHEN, CDR2 SYDVKM, per germline. This CDR3 is 15 amino acids long. CDR3 nucleotides: TGTGCCAGCAGGGCTATTGGGACAGCTTACGAGACCCAGTACTTC. This sequence encodes CASRAIGTAYETQYF. The full variable domain, its missing parts supplied by reference TRBV28 and TRBJ2-5, is DVKVTQSSRYLVKRTGEKVFLECVQDMDHENMFWYRQDPGLGLRLIYFSYDVKMKEKGDIPEGYSVSREKKERFSLILESASTNQTSMYLCASRAIGTAYETQYFGPGTRLLVL.

This chain connects TRBV4-1 to TRBJ2-5, with 7 bases aligning to TRBD2. The CDR3 extends over 14 amino acids. CDR1 and CDR2 (germline): MGHRA, YSYEKL. Trimming removed 2 bases from V and 3 bases from J; junction bases left unmatched: 3. The DNA of the CDR3 is TGCGCCAGCAGCCAATTTGGGGGGGAAGAGACCCAGTACTTC. Its protein product is CASSQFGGEETQYF.

This clone was counted once. The V call is TRBV28, the J call TRBJ1-1; D gene uncertain. V lost 3 bases, J lost 3 bases, and 11 bases lay in between. CDR3 length: 14 residues. In germline, CDR1 is MDHEN, CDR2 SYDVKM. CDR3 DNA sequence: TGTGCCAGCAGTTTGACGGGGATAGACACTGAAGCTTTCTTT. Its translation: CASSLTGIDTEAFF.

The rearrangement joins TRBV19 to TRBJ2-7; 11 bases map to TRBD2. This CDR3 has 16 residues. J lost 0 bases, V lost 1 base, and 2 bases had no gene match. The V gene's germline CDR1 is LNHDA and CDR2 SQIVND (reference sequence). The CDR3 spells CASSIGLAGSSYEQYF. The CDR3 bases are TGTGCCAGTAGTATAGGACTAGCGGGGAGCTCCTACGAGCAGTACTTC. Full variable domain (outside the CDR3, taken from reference TRBV19 and TRBJ2-7): DGGITQSPKYLFRKEGQNVTLSCEQNLNHDAMYWYRQDPGQGLRLIYYSQIVNDFQKGDIAEGYSVSREKKESFPLTVTSAQKNPTAFYLCASSIGLAGSSYEQYFGPGTRLTVT.

As DNA, the CDR3 is TGCGCCAGCAGCCAAGATCAAGGGGGCGCCTATGGCTACACCTTC. This codes for CASSQDQGGAYGYTF. The V and J genes are TRBV4-1 and TRBJ1-2; 7 bases are shared with TRBD1. Trimming removed 0 bases from V and 4 bases from J; junction bases left unmatched: 5. Germline CDR1 reads MGHRA; CDR2 reads YSYEKL. This CDR3 spans 15 amino acids.

V usage is TRBV28 and J usage is TRBJ1-4; no clear D. The CDR3 covers 13 residues. V was trimmed by 1 base and J by 10 bases, leaving 10 bases between them. CDR1 is MDHEN and CDR2 is SYDVKM in the germline V gene. CDR3 sequence (DNA): TGTGCCAGCAGTTTATTAGATGGTGGAAAACTGTTTTTT. Its protein product is CASSLLDGGKLFF. Together with reference TRBV28 and TRBJ1-4, the CDR3 gives the full variable domain: DVKVTQSSRYLVKRTGEKVFLECVQDMDHENMFWYRQDPGLGLRLIYFSYDVKMKEKGDIPEGYSVSREKKERFSLILESASTNQTSMYLCASSLLDGGKLFFGSGTQLSVL.

In its sample, this clone was seen a few times. This rearrangement joins TRBV4-2 to TRBJ2-7; TRBD2 might be the D (6 bases). Germline V gives CDR1 LGHNA, CDR2 YNFKEQ. Trimming took off 3 bases at V and 0 bases at J, with 6 bases between the two ends. The CDR3 is 13 amino acids. The CDR3 loop reads CASSQGLSYEQYF. CDR3 in DNA: TGTGCCAGCAGCCAGGGACTCTCCTACGAGCAGTACTTC.

This clone has only one observation. The chain combines TRBV18 with TRBJ1-1, with 8 positions matching TRBD1. Losses at the gene ends were 2 bases for V and 0 bases for J; bases not matched to a gene: 5. Germline CDR1 is KGHSH and CDR2 is LQKENI. This CDR3 is 16 amino acids long. CDR3 region: CASSPRGQAMNTEAFF. CDR3 bases: TGTGCCAGCTCACCAAGGGGACAGGCTATGAACACTGAAGCTTTCTTT.

The chain recombines TRBV12-5 with TRBJ1-2; 11 nucleotides match TRBD1. V lost 6 bases, J lost 2 bases, and 5 bases stayed unmatched. This CDR3 contains 15 residues. Germline CDR1 reads LGHNT; CDR2 reads FRNRAP. The CDR3 DNA is TGTGCTAGTGGCCCCGGGACAGGGGGAAACTATGGCTACACCTTC. This sequence encodes CASGPGTGGNYGYTF.

The rearrangement uses TRBV11-2 and TRBJ2-5; D gene ambiguous. Germline loops: CDR1 SGHAT, CDR2 FQNNGV. Between the trimmed V and J ends, which lost 4 bases and 5 bases, there was a span of 5 bases. CDR3 length: 11 amino acids. The CDR3 DNA reads as TGTGCCAGCAGCTATTCGGAGACCCAGTACTTC. This gives the protein CASSYSETQYF.

The chain recombines TRBV12-3 or TRBV12-4 with TRBJ1-5; D unresolved. The CDR3 length is 13 residues. Trimming cost V 4 bases and J 3 bases, with 7 bases left between them. The CDR3 loop is CASSSAYNQPQHF. CDR3 nucleotide sequence: TGTGCCAGCAGTTCAGCCTACAATCAGCCCCAGCATTTT.

This clone was counted once. CDR3 sequence reads: CASSFLAGDYYEQYF. DNA of the CDR3: TGTGCCAGCAGCTTCCTAGCGGGAGACTACTACGAGCAGTACTTC. The genes are TRBV7-2 and TRBJ2-7; 10 bases agree with TRBD2. CDR1 SGHTA and CDR2 FQGNSA come from the germline V gene. V lost 3 bases and J lost 3; bases outside the gene matches: 5. This CDR3 comprises 15 residues. The full variable domain, with the rest looked up from reference TRBV7-2 and TRBJ2-7, is GAGVSQSPSNKVTEKGKDVELRCDPISGHTALYWYRQSLGQGLEFLIYFQGNSAPDKSGLPSDRFSAERTGGSVSTLTIQRTQQEDSAVYLCASSFLAGDYYEQYFGPGTRLTVT.

V gene TRBV27 combines with J gene TRBJ2-5; tentative D call: TRBD2 (5 bases). Per germline, CDR1 MNHEY and CDR2 SMNVEV (reference sequence). This CDR3 has 14 amino acids. Trimming left V 6 bases short and J 2 bases short, with 13 bases between. The CDR3 DNA follows: TGTGCCAGCAGACCTCGCGGAGGACAAGAGACCCAGTACTTC. Translating it yields CASRPRGGQETQYF.

The J gene is TRBJ1-1, the V gene TRBV28; D remains unclear. The germline V and J ends were trimmed by 5 bases and 5 bases, with 9 bases remaining between them. This CDR3 comprises 12 residues. Germline CDR1 and CDR2: MDHEN and SYDVKM. CDR3 DNA: TGTGCCAGCAGTATTTATACAACTGAAGCTTTCTTT. Amino acids: CASSIYTTEAFF.

The V gene is TRBV5-1, the J gene TRBJ2-7; 11 positions agree with TRBD1. In germline, CDR1 is SGHRS, CDR2 YFSETQ. V shed 4 bases, J shed 5 bases, and the junction held 5 bases outside the gene matches. CDR3 length: 14 amino acids. CDR3 DNA sequence: TGCGCCAGCAGCCTAGGACAGGGGGCTGACGAGCAGTACTTC. Residues: CASSLGQGADEQYF.

The CDR3 region is CASSLGREKSYNEQFF. The CDR3 region has the DNA TGTGCCAGCAGCTTGGGGCGGGAGAAATCCTACAATGAGCAGTTCTTC. The chain is built from TRBV5-6 and TRBJ2-1; 7 nucleotides match TRBD2. Germline CDR1 is SGHDT and CDR2 is YYEEEE. The CDR3 totals 16 residues. J was trimmed by 1 base and V by 0 bases; bases with no gene match: 4.

This chain links TRBV6-5 with TRBJ1-5; 8 nucleotides align to TRBD1. Germline CDR1 reads MNHEY; CDR2 reads SVGAGI. This CDR3 contains 14 residues. The V and J ends lost 8 bases and 0 bases, in that order; junction bases with no gene match: 3. Here the CDR3 reads CASPGQDSNQPQHF. The CDR3 nucleotides read TGTGCCAGCCCGGGACAGGATAGCAATCAGCCCCAGCATTTT.

This chain uses TRBV5-4 with TRBJ2-1; 12 bases line up with TRBD2. This CDR3 is 17 amino acids long. The germline gives CDR1 SGHNT, CDR2 YYREEE (reference sequence). After removal of 4 bases from V and 7 bases from J, the junction contained 12 bases not matched to a gene. Here the CDR3 DNA reads TGTGCCAGCAGCCCCTCCCTAGCGGGAGGGCCTAGGAATGAGCAGTTCTTC. Its protein product is CASSPSLAGGPRNEQFF. The whole variable domain, filled in from reference TRBV5-4 and TRBJ2-1, reads ETGVTQSPTHLIKTRGQQVTLRCSSQSGHNTVSWYQQALGQGPQFIFQYYREEENGRGNFPPRFSGLQFPNYSSELNVNALELDDSALYLCASSPSLAGGPRNEQFFGPGTRLTVL.

This clone was picked up a small number of times. The chain combines TRBV28 with TRBJ1-5, with D maybe TRBD1 (6 bases). Between the trimmed V and J ends, which lost 8 bases and 7 bases, there was a span of 21 bases. CDR3 length: 15 residues. Germline V gene sequence: CDR1 MDHEN, CDR2 SYDVKM. CDR3 in amino acids: CASRPRSGGWQPQHF. DNA for the CDR3: TGTGCCAGCCGACCAAGGTCGGGGGGCTGGCAGCCCCAGCATTTT.